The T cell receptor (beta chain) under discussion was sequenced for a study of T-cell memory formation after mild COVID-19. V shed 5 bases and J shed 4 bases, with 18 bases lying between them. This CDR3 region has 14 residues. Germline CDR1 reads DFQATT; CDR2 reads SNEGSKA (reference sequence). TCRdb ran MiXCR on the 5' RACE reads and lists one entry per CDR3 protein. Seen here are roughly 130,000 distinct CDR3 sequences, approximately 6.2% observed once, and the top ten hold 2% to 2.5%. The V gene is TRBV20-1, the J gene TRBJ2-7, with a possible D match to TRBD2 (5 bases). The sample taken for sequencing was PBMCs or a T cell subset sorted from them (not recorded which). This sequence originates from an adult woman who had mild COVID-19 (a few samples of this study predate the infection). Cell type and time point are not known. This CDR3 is CSAPSPASWYEQYF. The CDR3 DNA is TGCAGTGCTCCCTCCCCGGCTAGCTGGTACGAGCAGTACTTC.